Following are 21 T cell receptor beta chains from one sample sequenced in a study of control samples from healthy donors and cancer patients. TCRdb's copy holds only in-frame clones and misses some; the assay was immunoSEQ multiplex PCR. The sample comprises roughly 43,000 clones, over 75% of which are singletons, and 10% rests with the top ten. Sequenced material: PBMCs. Every receptor here comes from a woman in her sixties or seventies with lung cancer.

The rearrangement links TRBV9 to TRBJ2-3; no reliable D call. Germline values: CDR1 SGDLS, CDR2 YYNGEE. The CDR3 contains 17 residues. Deletions cut 4 bases from V and 0 bases from J, with 18 bases between. The chain's CDR3 is CASSLSLGYSSTDTQYF. CDR3 coding DNA: TGTGCCAGCAGCCTGTCCTTAGGCTATTCTAGCACAGATACGCAGTATTTT.

The chain has TRBV11-2 and TRBJ1-2; D is possibly TRBD1 (5 bases). The germline V gene encodes CDR1 SGHAT and CDR2 FQNNGV. Deletions cut 5 bases from V and 2 bases from J, with 24 bases between. The CDR3 has 18 residues. CDR3 loop: CASSQIRGRSLTNYGYTF. The CDR3 DNA reads as TGTGCCAGCAGCCAAATCCGGGGACGTAGCCTAACAAACTATGGCTACACCTTC.

The rearrangement uses TRBV6-5 and TRBJ1-5; the match to TRBD1 covers 7 bases. The CDR3 has 14 residues. The V segment lost 8 bases and the J segment 2 bases; nucleotides outside the gene matches: 6. The germline V gene has CDR1 MNHEY and CDR2 SVGAGI. DNA of the CDR3: TGTGCCAGCGACCCCGACAGGGGCAATCAGCCCCAGCATTTT. Translated, it gives CASDPDRGNQPQHF.

The V and J genes are TRBV7-6 and TRBJ2-3; tentatively, D is TRBD2 (5 bases). The V and J ends lost 2 bases and 3 bases respectively, with 15 bases between them. Germline CDR1 and CDR2: SGHVS and FNYEAQ. The CDR3 consists of 16 residues. For the CDR3, the DNA is TGTGCCAGCAGCTTAAAGGTCGAGGGCCGTACAGATACGCAGTATTTT. Its protein is CASSLKVEGRTDTQYF.

This clone showed up just a few times. The rearrangement joins TRBV28 to TRBJ1-5, with 8 bases identical to TRBD1. The germline gives CDR1 MDHEN, CDR2 SYDVKM. V gave up 6 bases and J gave up 6 bases; unmatched junction bases: 4. The CDR3 is 13 amino acids. The DNA of the CDR3 is TGTGCCAGCAGGACAGGGGTAGGTCAGCCCCAGCATTTT. It yields the protein CASRTGVGQPQHF.

The V gene is TRBV10-2, the J gene TRBJ2-1; weak D call: TRBD2 (5 bases). This CDR3 comprises 16 residues. Germline CDR1 reads WSHSY; CDR2 reads SAAADI. Trimming took off 0 bases at V and 3 bases at J, with 12 bases between the two ends. The CDR3 sequence is CASSESRLIHYNEQFF. The CDR3 DNA reads TGCGCCAGCAGTGAGTCGAGACTAATACACTACAATGAGCAGTTCTTC.

The CDR3 region has the DNA TGTGCCAGCAGCTCGACAGGGGGACTTTTTTACGAGCAGTACTTC. Its protein is CASSSTGGLFYEQYF. This chain uses TRBV7-9 with TRBJ2-7, with TRBD1 identical over 9 bases. Germline trimming cut 4 bases from V and 4 bases from J; bases unmatched to any gene: 8. Germline values: CDR1 SEHNR, CDR2 FQNEAQ (reference sequence). The length of the CDR3 is 15 residues.

The CDR3 nucleotides read TGTGCCAGCAGCATCAACTCTGGAAACACCATATATTTT. It encodes CASSINSGNTIYF. The genes are TRBV2 and TRBJ1-3; D gene ambiguous. Germline lookup yields CDR1 SNHLY and CDR2 FYNNEI. V was clipped by 6 bases and J by 0 bases, with 6 bases between them. The CDR3 contains 13 residues.

This chain's CDR3 is CSVAGQASTEAFF. Written as DNA, the CDR3 is TGCAGCGTTGCGGGACAGGCAAGTACTGAAGCTTTCTTT. The chain joins TRBV29-1 to TRBJ1-1, with 8 bases lining up with TRBD1. The CDR3 extends over 13 amino acids. Per germline, CDR1 SQVTM and CDR2 ANQGSEA. J was trimmed by 5 bases and V by 4 bases; bases with no gene match: 6.

V is TRBV5-1 and J is TRBJ2-7; the match to TRBD1 covers 11 bases. Germline assignment: CDR1 SGHRS and CDR2 YFSETQ. The CDR3 consists of 16 residues. V was clipped by 4 bases and J by 3 bases; unmatched bases: 9. In nucleotides, the CDR3 is TGCGCCAGCAGCCTAGGCAGGGGGACAGGGGGCTACGAGCAGTACTTC. Amino acid sequence: CASSLGRGTGGYEQYF.

J is TRBJ1-5 and V is TRBV28; weak D call: TRBD1 (5 bases). The CDR3 spans 14 residues. Germline lookup yields CDR1 MDHEN and CDR2 SYDVKM. Trimming pared 3 bases from V and 3 bases from J, leaving 9 bases between. CDR3 protein: CASSLGGVNQPQHF. The DNA for the CDR3 is TGTGCCAGCAGTTTGGGGGGAGTCAATCAGCCCCAGCATTTT. The full variable domain, with the rest looked up from reference TRBV28 and TRBJ1-5, is DVKVTQSSRYLVKRTGEKVFLECVQDMDHENMFWYRQDPGLGLRLIYFSYDVKMKEKGDIPEGYSVSREKKERFSLILESASTNQTSMYLCASSLGGVNQPQHFGDGTRLSIL.

The chain carries TRBV7-3 and TRBJ1-1, with unresolved D. Germline V gene data show CDR1 as SGHTA and CDR2 as FQGTGA. V was cut by 5 bases and J by 7 bases, with 17 bases left in between. This CDR3 has 14 residues. The DNA of the CDR3 is TGTGCCAGCAGCCCCCAGACGGACGGTGGTGAAGCTTTCTTT. Residues: CASSPQTDGGEAFF.

The chain uses TRBV2 and TRBJ2-5, with 8 bases fitting TRBD2. This CDR3 has 15 amino acids. J was trimmed by 1 base and V by 4 bases; bases with no gene match: 5. CDR1 is SNHLY and CDR2 is FYNNEI in the germline V gene. This CDR3 is CASSGRTSLQETQYF. The CDR3 bases are TGTGCCAGCAGTGGCAGGACTAGCCTCCAAGAGACCCAGTACTTC. The full variable domain, with the rest looked up from reference TRBV2 and TRBJ2-5, is EPEVTQTPSHQVTQMGQEVILRCVPISNHLYFYWYRQILGQKVEFLVSFYNNEISEKSEIFDDQFSVERPDGSNFTLKIRSTKLEDSAMYFCASSGRTSLQETQYFGPGTRLLVL.

The rearrangement uses TRBV29-1 and TRBJ1-2; no clear D gene. The CDR3 has 12 residues. With 4 bases removed from V and 3 bases from J, the gap between germline ends came to 9 bases. From germline, CDR1 is SQVTM and CDR2 ANQGSEA. The CDR3 spells CSVVATDYGYTF. CDR3 coding DNA: TGCAGCGTTGTTGCGACCGACTATGGCTACACCTTC.

This sequence joins TRBV6-6 and TRBJ2-3; TRBD2 matches at 7 bases. Germline V gene lookup returns CDR1 MNHNY and CDR2 SVGAGI (reference sequence). CDR3 size: 16 residues. The trim removed 3 bases at V and 4 bases at J, leaving 10 bases unmatched. This CDR3 is CASSYSGGRKSDTQYF. DNA of the CDR3: TGTGCCAGCAGTTATTCCGGCGGGAGAAAATCAGATACGCAGTATTTT.

The CDR3 region is CASSWTGTFTDTQYF. CDR3 nucleotide sequence: TGTGCCAGCAGCTGGACCGGGACATTTACAGATACGCAGTATTTT. The chain couples TRBV11-2 to TRBJ2-3, with D possibly matching TRBD1 (6 bases). V lost 4 bases, J lost 3 bases, and 14 bases lay in between. This CDR3 spans 15 amino acids. Germline loops: CDR1 SGHAT, CDR2 FQNNGV.

The chain uses TRBV6-6 and TRBJ1-2; a possible D gene is TRBD1 (5 bases). V was cut by 7 bases and J by 0 bases, with 12 bases left in between. Germline-derived CDR1 and CDR2 are MNHNY and SVGAGI (reference sequence). The CDR3 loop spans 14 amino acids. CDR3 amino acids: CASKRGLANYGYTF. CDR3 nucleotide sequence: TGTGCCAGCAAACGGGGCCTTGCTAACTATGGCTACACCTTC.

The chain employs TRBV19 and TRBJ2-4, with 7 bases that match TRBD1. Germline V lookup: CDR1 LNHDA, CDR2 SQIVND (reference sequence). The CDR3 is 14 amino acids. With V trimmed by 3 bases and J by 9 bases, 8 bases remained unmatched. The CDR3 reads CASSIPTGKGIQYF. CDR3 in DNA: TGTGCCAGTAGTATTCCGACAGGGAAGGGCATTCAGTACTTC.

The rearrangement uses TRBV9 and TRBJ2-7, with 7 bases identical to TRBD2. The CDR3 is 15 amino acids. J was trimmed by 4 bases and V by 4 bases; bases with no gene match: 11. The germline gives CDR1 SGDLS, CDR2 YYNGEE. CDR3: CASSPQVGGEYEQYF. As DNA, the CDR3 is TGTGCCAGCAGCCCCCAGGTGGGAGGGGAATACGAGCAGTACTTC.

The rearrangement uses TRBV9 and TRBJ2-7; 10 bases align to TRBD2. The CDR3 runs to 14 residues. Trimming removed 0 bases from V and 8 bases from J; junction bases left unmatched: 5. CDR1 is SGDLS and CDR2 is YYNGEE in the germline V gene. In nucleotides, the CDR3 is TGTGCCAGCAGCGTAGCGACTAGCGGGTACAAGCAGTACTTC. This sequence encodes CASSVATSGYKQYF.

The chain employs TRBV21-1 and TRBJ2-3; the table's D gene call, TRBD2, was not cross checked with the DNA. TRBV21-1 constitutes a pseudogene. CDR3 length: 19 residues. The CDR3 spells CASSIPGTSGTNYTDTQYF. Written as DNA, the CDR3 is TGTGCCAGCAGCATTCCCGGGACTAGCGGGACCAATTACACAGATACGCAGTATTTT.